Presented here are 19 T cell receptor beta chains from one specimen sequenced in a study of CD8 T cells in ankylosing spondylitis. MiXCR was run by TCRdb on the 5' RACE reads, yielding one entry per CDR3 protein. The sample lists a few hundred thousand distinct CDR3 sequences; 20% to 25% were seen once. Sequences were obtained from blood, either unsorted or a sorted T cell fraction (not recorded which). The origin of the receptors is a male donor with ankylosing spondylitis or in good health (not recorded which).

V gene TRBV12-3 or TRBV12-4 combines with J gene TRBJ2-2, with TRBD2 as a possible D gene (5 bases). With 4 bases removed from V and 6 bases from J, the gap between germline ends came to 12 bases. The CDR3 spans 14 residues. The CDR3 nucleotides are TGTGCCAGCAGTTATGGACTGGCTCCCGGGGAGCTGTTTTTT. This codes for CASSYGLAPGELFF.

This chain uses TRBV7-2 with TRBJ2-5; 7 positions agree with TRBD2. Per germline, CDR1 SGHTA and CDR2 FQGNSA. The CDR3 runs to 17 residues. The ends lost 1 base at V and 5 bases at J; junction bases unmatched: 13. The DNA of the CDR3 is TGTGCCAGCAGCTTAGGGGGAGGGGTCCTGCTGGGGGAGACCCAGTACTTC. Translating gives CASSLGGGVLLGETQYF.

The chain couples TRBV5-1 to TRBJ2-7; 9 positions match TRBD1. This CDR3 is 14 amino acids long. Germline loops: CDR1 SGHRS, CDR2 YFSETQ. Trimming took 7 bases from V and 7 from J; bases not matched to a gene: 12. The CDR3 reads CASAQDRGLWEQYF. DNA for the CDR3: TGCGCCAGCGCGCAGGACAGGGGATTGTGGGAGCAGTACTTC.

The chain carries TRBV30 and TRBJ2-7; TRBD1 aligns across 7 bases. V shed 5 bases and J 4 bases; nucleotides not matched to a gene: 5. Germline values: CDR1 GTSNPN, CDR2 SVGIG (reference sequence). The CDR3 totals 12 residues. The CDR3: CAWQGQKYEQYF. CDR3 sequence (DNA): TGTGCCTGGCAGGGACAGAAATACGAGCAGTACTTC.

The V gene is TRBV12-3 or TRBV12-4, the J gene TRBJ1-5, with D uncertain. The CDR3 spans 14 residues. V lost 6 bases to trimming and J lost 2 bases, with 11 bases between them. For the CDR3, the DNA is TGTGCCAGCAGCGGCCCTTTGGGCAATCAGCCCCAGCATTTT. It yields the protein CASSGPLGNQPQHF.

V is TRBV4-1 and J is TRBJ2-3, with TRBD2 identical over 10 bases. V shed 0 bases and J 2 bases; nucleotides not matched to a gene: 14. Germline CDR1 is MGHRA and CDR2 is YSYEKL. The CDR3 consists of 20 residues. The CDR3 DNA reads TGCGCCAGCAGCCAAGATCGGTCGGACCTAGCGGGGGATCCCACAGATACGCAGTATTTT. Translating gives CASSQDRSDLAGDPTDTQYF.

The V gene is TRBV29-1, the J gene TRBJ2-1; tentatively, D is TRBD2 (7 bases). Trimming took off 4 bases at V and 6 bases at J, with 28 bases between the two ends. CDR1 is SQVTM, CDR2 ANQGSEA, per germline. CDR3 length: 18 amino acids. DNA for the CDR3: TGCAGCGTTGGTTTGCTTGAGGGGGGGGGTTTCGACTTCAATGAGCAGTTCTTC. It is translated as CSVGLLEGGGFDFNEQFF.

This clonotype showed up just a few times. The genes are TRBV7-2 and TRBJ2-5; D possibly uses TRBD1 or TRBD2 (5 bases each). Germline V gene data show CDR1 as SGHTA and CDR2 as FQGNSA. The CDR3 contains 16 residues. The V end was cut by 1 base, the J end by 3 bases, with 15 bases between. CDR3 amino acids: CASSLESGLVEETQYF. The CDR3 coding sequence is TGTGCCAGCAGCTTAGAATCGGGGCTAGTGGAAGAGACCCAGTACTTC.

This clonotype was seen more than once but under ten times. The chain uses TRBV7-9 and TRBJ2-1; TRBD2 matches at 11 bases. The CDR3 is 16 residues long. In germline, CDR1 is SEHNR, CDR2 FQNEAQ (reference sequence). Trimming took 4 bases from V and 3 from J; bases not matched to a gene: 5. DNA of the CDR3: TGTGCCAGCAGCTATAGCGGGGGGGCCCGCTACAATGAGCAGTTCTTC. It codes for CASSYSGGARYNEQFF. Filled out from reference TRBV7-9 and TRBJ2-1, the complete variable domain reads DTGVSQNPRHKITKRGQNVTFRCDPISEHNRLYWYRQTLGQGPEFLTYFQNEAQLEKSRLLSDRFSAERPKGSFSTLEIQRTEQGDSAMYLCASSYSGGARYNEQFFGPGTRLTVL.

V usage is TRBV28 and J usage is TRBJ2-1, with D possibly being TRBD1 (5 bases). Per germline, CDR1 MDHEN and CDR2 SYDVKM. This CDR3 is 16 amino acids long. Trimming left V 3 bases short and J 6 bases short, with 18 bases between. As DNA, the CDR3 is TGTGCCAGCAGTTTCCCGACAGCTCGAGAGAGCAATGAGCAGTTCTTC. The encoded protein is CASSFPTARESNEQFF.

This clonotype has ten or more counts. The V gene is TRBV2, the J gene TRBJ1-5; possible D gene TRBD1, 5 bases. Trimming stripped 2 bases from V and 0 bases from J, with 5 bases between. The CDR3 runs 14 residues. Germline CDR1 is SNHLY and CDR2 is FYNNEI. CDR3 in amino acids: CASSEQGSNQPQHF. The CDR3 nucleotides read TGTGCCAGCAGTGAACAGGGTAGCAATCAGCCCCAGCATTTT.

The chain uses TRBV15 and TRBJ2-3; D might be TRBD1 or TRBD2, each matching 6 bases. CDR3 length: 16 amino acids. Trimming took off 1 base at V and 2 bases at J, with 13 bases between the two ends. CDR1 is LNHNV and CDR2 is YYDKDF in the germline V gene (reference sequence). The chain's CDR3 is CATSRGEGGFTDTQYF. The CDR3 nucleotides read TGTGCCACCAGCAGAGGAGAGGGGGGATTCACAGATACGCAGTATTTT.

This clonotype came up many times. V is TRBV4-1 and J is TRBJ2-1; D is uncertain. This CDR3 contains 14 residues. Germline CDR1 and CDR2: MGHRA and YSYEKL. Trimming took 0 bases from V and 7 from J, leaving 10 bases between them. Here the CDR3 DNA reads TGCGCCAGCAGCCAAGATACCGGATTAAATGAGCAGTTCTTC. Translated, it gives CASSQDTGLNEQFF.

J is TRBJ1-1 and V is TRBV27, with TRBD1 matching 7 bases. The CDR3 length is 14 residues. V lost 8 bases and J lost 7; bases outside the gene matches: 13. From germline, CDR1 is MNHEY and CDR2 SMNVEV (reference sequence). The CDR3 protein is CASFPTGVGGEAFF. CDR3 nucleotides: TGTGCCAGCTTCCCTACAGGGGTGGGAGGTGAAGCTTTCTTT.

This chain joins TRBV12-3 or TRBV12-4 and TRBJ2-1; D unclear. The CDR3 is made up of 13 amino acids. V shed 6 bases and J shed 4 bases, with 10 bases lying between them. The CDR3 DNA reads TGTGCCAGCAGCCCTATCCTTTACAATGAGCAGTTCTTC. Protein: CASSPILYNEQFF.

V usage is TRBV6-1 and J usage is TRBJ2-1; TRBD2 aligns across 8 bases. The CDR3 is 15 amino acids. V was pared by 7 bases and J by 10 bases, with 15 bases of the junction left unmatched. Germline lookup yields CDR1 MNHNS and CDR2 SASEGT. The CDR3: CASKGLDTHPDEQFF. The CDR3 nucleotides read TGTGCCAGCAAGGGACTAGATACTCACCCCGACGAGCAGTTCTTC.

This clonotype was counted ten times or more. The chain is built from TRBV6-4 and TRBJ2-3; 9 nucleotides agree with TRBD2. The CDR3 covers 17 residues. Germline values: CDR1 MRHNA, CDR2 SNTAGT. Losses at the gene ends were 0 bases for V and 6 bases for J; bases not matched to a gene: 10. The CDR3 DNA sequence: TGTGCCAGCAGTGACTCGATCGCGGGAGGGGGGCCTGATACGCAGTATTTT. Its protein product is CASSDSIAGGGPDTQYF.

This clonotype turned up a few times. This rearrangement joins TRBV29-1 to TRBJ1-3; no clear D. The CDR3 sequence is 14 residues long. Germline V CDR1 and CDR2: SQVTM, ANQGSEA. Trimming shortened V by 6 bases and J by 0 bases, and 12 bases separated the two germline ends. In nucleotides, the CDR3 is TGCAGCGTAGAAACAAAGAACTCTGGAAACACCATATATTTT. Translated, it gives CSVETKNSGNTIYF.

V gene TRBV6-5 combines with J gene TRBJ1-5; 8 positions match TRBD1. Unmatched junction bases numbered 11, after V lost 4 bases and J lost 3 bases. The CDR3 is 17 residues long. Germline assignment: CDR1 MNHEY and CDR2 SVGAGI. In nucleotides, the CDR3 is TGTGCCAGCAGTTCAAGGACAGGGCGGTTGGACAATCAGCCCCAGCATTTT. This translates into CASSSRTGRLDNQPQHF.